The 13 T cell receptor beta chains reported below all come from one sample, sequenced in a study of T-cell reconstitution after alpha-beta-depleted transplantation in children. Library preparation (for TCRbeta) was performed with unique molecular identifiers. TCRdb recomputed calls from the PCR reads with MiXCR, one row per CDR3 protein. Here the sample spans approximately 400,000 distinct CDR3 sequences, about a tenth being singletons. The material was PBMCs from the stem cell graft donor, obtained from the stem cell graft. The source is a human donor who donated a stem cell graft to a child with acute myeloid leukemia.

The sample holds many counts of this clonotype. The chain is built from TRBV30 and TRBJ2-7; tentative D call: TRBD2 (6 bases). With 0 bases removed from V and 1 base from J, the gap between germline ends came to 10 bases. The CDR3 is made up of 14 amino acids. In germline, CDR1 is GTSNPN, CDR2 SVGIG (reference sequence). CDR3 amino acids: CAWSVGGPSYEQYV. As DNA, the CDR3 is TGTGCCTGGAGTGTGGGGGGACCGTCCTACGAGCAGTACGTC.

This clonotype showed up many times. V gene TRBV20-1 combines with J gene TRBJ2-7, with D possibly TRBD2 on 5 matching bases. Trimming cost V 3 bases and J 3 bases, with 15 bases left between them. The CDR3 covers 14 residues. CDR1 and CDR2 from the germline V gene are DFQATT and SNEGSKA (reference sequence). The DNA for the CDR3 is TGCAGTGCTAGTCGGGCTAGCATGAACTACGAGCAGTACTTC. Residues: CSASRASMNYEQYF.

This clonotype came up a few times. CDR3: CASSQEPGVNEQFF. The CDR3 nucleotides read TGTGCCAGCAGCCAAGAGCCGGGAGTCAATGAGCAGTTCTTC. This sequence joins TRBV3-1 and TRBJ2-1, with a possible D match to TRBD2 (6 bases). V lost 0 bases to trimming and J lost 6 bases, with 9 bases between them. The CDR3 is 14 residues long. Germline lookup yields CDR1 LGHDT and CDR2 YNNKEL (reference sequence).

The chain is built from TRBV6-2 or TRBV6-3 and TRBJ1-2; no firm D call. V dropped 2 bases and J dropped 2 bases, with 12 bases sitting between them. The germline gives CDR1 MNHEY, CDR2 SVGEGT. There are 15 residues in the CDR3. CDR3 nucleotide sequence: TGTGCCAGCAGTTACGGTTTGGGCAGCAACTATGGCTACACCTTC. This gives the protein CASSYGLGSNYGYTF.

This chain connects TRBV5-6 to TRBJ1-2; D unresolved. The CDR3 spans 13 residues. Germline V gene data show CDR1 as SGHDT and CDR2 as YYEEEE. V was shortened by 1 base and J by 7 bases, with 11 bases between the two germline ends. CDR3 DNA sequence: TGTGCCAGCAGCTTGAAGGCGGCTGGTGGCTACACCTTC. Protein: CASSLKAAGGYTF. The variable domain in full, completed from reference TRBV5-6 and TRBJ1-2, reads DAGVTQSPTHLIKTRGQQVTLRCSPKSGHDTVSWYQQALGQGPQFIFQYYEEEERQRGNFPDRFSGHQFPNYSSELNVNALLLGDSALYLCASSLKAAGGYTFGSGTRLTVV.

Ten or more counts support this clonotype. This chain connects TRBV5-1 to TRBJ2-7, with 11 positions matching TRBD1. V lost 4 bases to trimming and J lost 4 bases; unmatched junction nucleotides: 4. Germline V gene lookup returns CDR1 SGHRS and CDR2 YFSETQ. The CDR3 runs to 14 residues. This CDR3 is CASSRTGGSYEQYF. CDR3 nucleotide sequence: TGCGCCAGCAGCAGGACAGGGGGCTCGTACGAGCAGTACTTC. Complete variable domain (other parts from reference TRBV5-1 and TRBJ2-7): KAGVTQTPRYLIKTRGQQVTLSCSPISGHRSVSWYQQTPGQGLQFLFEYFSETQRNKGNFPGRFSGRQFSNSRSEMNVSTLELGDSALYLCASSRTGGSYEQYFGPGTRLTVT.

This clonotype showed up just a few times. The rearrangement uses TRBV12-3 or TRBV12-4 and TRBJ2-1; 7 nucleotides align to TRBD2. CDR3 size: 14 residues. Trimming removed 5 bases from V and 8 bases from J; junction bases left unmatched: 9. The CDR3 DNA sequence: TGTGCCAGCAGTCCAGGGACTACCCTAGATGAGCAGTTCTTC. It yields the protein CASSPGTTLDEQFF.

V gene TRBV2 combines with J gene TRBJ2-3, with TRBD2 matching 9 bases. V dropped 4 bases and J dropped 2; count of bases not matched to a gene: 7. Germline V lookup: CDR1 SNHLY, CDR2 FYNNEI. There are 16 residues in the CDR3. CDR3 sequence reads: CASSGLAERVTDTQYF. The CDR3 DNA sequence: TGTGCCAGCAGTGGACTAGCGGAGAGGGTCACAGATACGCAGTATTTT. The variable domain in full, completed from reference TRBV2 and TRBJ2-3, reads EPEVTQTPSHQVTQMGQEVILRCVPISNHLYFYWYRQILGQKVEFLVSFYNNEISEKSEIFDDQFSVERPDGSNFTLKIRSTKLEDSAMYFCASSGLAERVTDTQYFGPGTRLTVL.

The J gene is TRBJ2-7, the V gene TRBV6-1, with no clear D. The CDR3 extends over 13 amino acids. Trimming stripped 5 bases from V and 1 base from J, with 9 bases between. CDR1 MNHNS and CDR2 SASEGT come from the germline V gene. CDR3 amino acids: CASSRSQSYEQYF. In DNA form, the CDR3 reads TGTGCCAGCAGTAGGTCCCAGTCCTACGAGCAGTACTTC.

This clonotype has a count of ten or more. The chain employs TRBV28 and TRBJ2-4; 8 positions match TRBD1. V shed 6 bases and J 3 bases; nucleotides not matched to a gene: 7. This CDR3 contains 15 residues. Germline V gene lookup returns CDR1 MDHEN and CDR2 SYDVKM. This chain's CDR3 is CASSGQGAGKNIQYF. CDR3 DNA sequence: TGTGCCAGCAGCGGACAGGGTGCGGGCAAAAACATTCAGTACTTC. Full variable domain (missing parts from reference TRBV28 and TRBJ2-4): DVKVTQSSRYLVKRTGEKVFLECVQDMDHENMFWYRQDPGLGLRLIYFSYDVKMKEKGDIPEGYSVSREKKERFSLILESASTNQTSMYLCASSGQGAGKNIQYFGAGTRLSVL.

There are many counts of this clonotype. This sequence joins TRBV20-1 and TRBJ2-3; D is ambiguous. V was shortened by 6 bases and J by 3 bases, with 4 bases between the two germline ends. Germline CDR1 reads DFQATT; CDR2 reads SNEGSKA (reference sequence). The CDR3 is 10 residues long. CDR3 in amino acids: CSAKTDTQYF. Written as DNA, the CDR3 is TGCAGTGCCAAAACAGATACGCAGTATTTT.

CDR3: CAWTDFYGYTF. CDR3 nucleotides: TGTGCCTGGACAGATTTCTATGGCTACACCTTC. The rearrangement uses TRBV30 and TRBJ1-2; D is ambiguous. CDR1 and CDR2 (germline): GTSNPN, SVGIG (reference sequence). Between the trimmed V and J ends, which lost 4 bases and 4 bases, there was a span of 7 bases. The CDR3 sequence is 11 residues long.

The chain couples TRBV4-1 to TRBJ1-1, with 9 nucleotides matching TRBD1. Trimming cost V 0 bases and J 4 bases; bases outside gene matches: 3. The CDR3 covers 15 residues. Looked up from germline, CDR1 is MGHRA and CDR2 is YSYEKL. The CDR3 nucleotides read TGCGCCAGCAGCCAAGAGGACAGGGGTGGCACTGAAGCTTTCTTT. Amino acids: CASSQEDRGGTEAFF.